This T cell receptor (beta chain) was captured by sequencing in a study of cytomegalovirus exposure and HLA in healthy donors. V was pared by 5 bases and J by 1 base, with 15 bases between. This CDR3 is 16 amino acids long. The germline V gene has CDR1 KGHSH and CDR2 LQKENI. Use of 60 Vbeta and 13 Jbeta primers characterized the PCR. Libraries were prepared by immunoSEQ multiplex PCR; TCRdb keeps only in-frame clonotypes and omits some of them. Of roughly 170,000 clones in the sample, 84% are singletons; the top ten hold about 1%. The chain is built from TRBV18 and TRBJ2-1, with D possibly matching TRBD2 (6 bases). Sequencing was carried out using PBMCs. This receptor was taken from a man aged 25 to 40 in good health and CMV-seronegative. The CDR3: CASSTRAGTSYNEQFF. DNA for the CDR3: TGTGCCAGCTCAACCAGGGCCGGGACTTCCTACAATGAGCAGTTCTTC.